The 21 T cell receptor beta chains below come from one sample, sequenced in a study of blood T cell repertoires in COVID-19. The repertoire was sequenced with immunoSEQ multiplex PCR; TCRdb's copy has only in-frame clones and lacks some. Of fewer than 350,000 clones in the sample, 75% to 95% were seen once. Sequenced sample: peripheral blood. Receptor source: a woman aged 25 to 39 with COVID-19, enrolled during active disease.

V and J are TRBV7-2 and TRBJ1-2; D is uncertain. The V and J ends lost 3 bases and 8 bases respectively, with 19 bases between them. Germline V lookup: CDR1 SGHTA, CDR2 FQGNSA. This CDR3 has 15 amino acids. The CDR3 coding sequence is TGTGCCAGCAGCTTGCCATCGATATCCCTCAGGGGCTACACCTTC. This sequence encodes CASSLPSISLRGYTF.

The chain couples TRBV5-6 to TRBJ2-1; TRBD1 might be the D (5 bases). This CDR3 region has 15 residues. Looked up from germline, CDR1 is SGHDT and CDR2 is YYEEEE. Trimming stripped 7 bases from V and 4 bases from J, with 18 bases between. The CDR3 DNA sequence: TGTGCCAGCCGACCTCGTGGGGCAGCTTACAATGAGCAGTTCTTC. This encodes CASRPRGAAYNEQFF. The variable domain in full, completed from reference TRBV5-6 and TRBJ2-1, reads DAGVTQSPTHLIKTRGQQVTLRCSPKSGHDTVSWYQQALGQGPQFIFQYYEEEERQRGNFPDRFSGHQFPNYSSELNVNALLLGDSALYLCASRPRGAAYNEQFFGPGTRLTVL.

V gene TRBV30 combines with J gene TRBJ1-4; D uncertain. Germline-derived CDR1 and CDR2 are GTSNPN and SVGIG (reference sequence). The CDR3 totals 12 residues. Trimming removed 4 bases from V and 0 bases from J, with 3 bases in between. The CDR3 nucleotides read TGTGCCTGGACAGCAACTAATGAAAAACTGTTTTTT. Protein product: CAWTATNEKLFF.

V usage is TRBV15 and J usage is TRBJ2-7; 10 positions match TRBD2. The V gene end was trimmed by 1 base and the J gene end by 4 bases; junction bases not matched to a gene: 1. Germline-derived CDR1 and CDR2 are LNHNV and YYDKDF (reference sequence). The CDR3 has 14 amino acids. CDR3 residues: CATSRGLAGYEQYF. The DNA of the CDR3 is TGTGCCACCAGCAGAGGACTAGCGGGTTACGAGCAGTACTTC.

The chain joins TRBV18 to TRBJ2-1; 8 bases are a match to TRBD2. This CDR3 spans 16 amino acids. In germline, CDR1 is KGHSH, CDR2 LQKENI. The V segment lost 2 bases and the J segment 6 bases; nucleotides outside the gene matches: 9. CDR3 residues: CASSPELAGPGNEQFF. The CDR3 DNA reads as TGTGCCAGCTCACCAGAGTTAGCGGGACCCGGCAATGAGCAGTTCTTC.

This clone was seen a single time. The chain uses TRBV28 and TRBJ1-2; D is ambiguous. The CDR3 spans 12 residues. Germline CDR1 reads MDHEN; CDR2 reads SYDVKM. Trimming left V 2 bases short and J 2 bases short, with 3 bases between. As DNA, the CDR3 is TGTGCCAGCAGTTTAGTAAACTATGGCTACACCTTC. This encodes CASSLVNYGYTF.

This chain uses TRBV5-1 with TRBJ2-1; possibly TRBD1 for D (7 bases). Trimming pared 0 bases from V and 8 bases from J, leaving 18 bases between. Germline V CDR1 and CDR2: SGHRS, YFSETQ. The CDR3 runs to 16 residues. The CDR3 DNA sequence: TGCGCCAGCAGCTTGGGGACAGGAGGGTTCGGGGATGAGCAGTTCTTC. Translating it yields CASSLGTGGFGDEQFF.

The V and J genes are TRBV19 and TRBJ2-7; no firm D call. The CDR3 loop spans 13 amino acids. Trimming shortened V by 1 base and J by 5 bases, and 9 bases separated the two germline ends. Looked up from germline, CDR1 is LNHDA and CDR2 is SQIVND (reference sequence). The CDR3: CASSIAGHHEQYF. CDR3 nucleotide sequence: TGTGCCAGTAGTATAGCTGGGCACCACGAGCAGTACTTC.

The chain combines TRBV18 with TRBJ1-5, with 8 bases lining up with TRBD1. V lost 6 bases, J lost 4 bases, and 5 bases stayed unmatched. Germline-derived CDR1 and CDR2 are KGHSH and LQKENI. The CDR3 runs 14 residues. This chain's CDR3 is CASSDRVGNQPQHF. The CDR3 DNA is TGTGCCAGCTCGGACAGGGTAGGGAATCAGCCCCAGCATTTT.

The chain combines TRBV24-1 with TRBJ2-5; 9 bases match TRBD1. V lost 7 bases, J lost 4 bases, and 9 bases stayed unmatched. Looked up from germline, CDR1 is KGHDR and CDR2 is SFDVKD. The CDR3 runs to 15 residues. The DNA of the CDR3 is TGTGCCACCAGCGGTACAGGGGGCGCGGGAGAGACCCAGTACTTC. Translated, it gives CATSGTGGAGETQYF.

The chain recombines TRBV7-9 with TRBJ1-2, with D unclear. The CDR3 contains 14 residues. V lost 3 bases, J lost 6 bases, and 14 bases lay in between. In germline, CDR1 is SEHNR, CDR2 FQNEAQ (reference sequence). DNA of the CDR3: TGTGCCAGCAGCTTTCCGGGAGATTCGGATGGCTACACCTTC. Translating it yields CASSFPGDSDGYTF.

The chain links TRBV7-9 to TRBJ2-1, with a tentative D call TRBD2 (6 bases). This CDR3 spans 13 amino acids. CDR1 and CDR2 from the germline V gene are SEHNR and FQNEAQ (reference sequence). The CDR3 DNA reads as TGTGCAACCGGCGGGATAGGTGGGAATGAGCAGTTCTTC. Its translation: CATGGIGGNEQFF.

The genes are TRBV5-4 and TRBJ2-5; the D is unclear. CDR3 length: 15 amino acids. With 1 base removed from V and 4 bases from J, the gap between germline ends came to 14 bases. From germline, CDR1 is SGHNT and CDR2 YYREEE (reference sequence). CDR3 protein: CASSLMGRKGETQYF. In DNA form, the CDR3 reads TGTGCCAGCAGCTTGATGGGCAGGAAAGGAGAGACCCAGTACTTC.

V and J are TRBV6-5 and TRBJ2-7; D is undetermined. The CDR3 runs 16 residues. V was shortened by 0 bases and J by 3 bases, with 15 bases between the two germline ends. Germline-derived CDR1 and CDR2 are MNHEY and SVGAGI. CDR3 sequence: CASSYSPWADGYEQYF. CDR3 coding DNA: TGTGCCAGCAGTTACTCCCCCTGGGCTGACGGCTACGAGCAGTACTTC.

This clone was observed once. The chain is built from TRBV21-1 and TRBJ1-5; the D segment call TRBD1 is taken from the table without a DNA check. TRBV21-1 is a known pseudogene. The CDR3 consists of 16 residues. The CDR3 sequence is CASSKEKGTGNQPQHF. CDR3 DNA sequence: TGTGCCAGCAGCAAAGAAAAGGGGACAGGCAATCAGCCCCAGCATTTT.

This rearrangement joins TRBV18 to TRBJ2-7; possible D gene TRBD2, 6 bases. V shed 3 bases and J shed 4 bases, with 7 bases lying between them. Per germline, CDR1 KGHSH and CDR2 LQKENI. The CDR3 totals 12 residues. CDR3 nucleotides: TGTGCCAGCTCACCCGGGACTTACGAGCAGTACTTC. Translating it yields CASSPGTYEQYF. The whole variable domain, remainder taken from reference TRBV18 and TRBJ2-7, is NAGVMQNPRHLVRRRGQEARLRCSPMKGHSHVYWYRQLPEEGLKFMVYLQKENIIDESGMPKERFSAEFPKEGPSILRIQQVVRGDSAAYFCASSPGTYEQYFGPGTRLTVT.

The rearrangement joins TRBV18 to TRBJ2-3, with TRBD2 matching over 15 bases. V shed 0 bases and J 4 bases; nucleotides not matched to a gene: 2. The CDR3 loop spans 17 amino acids. CDR1 KGHSH and CDR2 LQKENI come from the germline V gene. CDR3 in amino acids: CASSPPGLAGGPDTQYF. The CDR3 DNA follows: TGTGCCAGCTCACCACCAGGACTAGCGGGAGGGCCAGATACGCAGTATTTT.

The gene calls are TRBV28 and TRBJ2-5, with TRBD2 matching 13 bases. V lost 0 bases, J lost 8 bases, and 6 bases stayed unmatched. The CDR3 spans 16 residues. CDR1 MDHEN and CDR2 SYDVKM come from the germline V gene. This CDR3 is CASSLCRGLAGPTQYF. The DNA of the CDR3 is TGTGCCAGCAGTTTATGCCGGGGACTAGCGGGGCCCACCCAGTACTTC.

The chain is built from TRBV10-3 and TRBJ2-7; 9 bases are a match to TRBD2. From germline, CDR1 is ENHRY and CDR2 SYGVKD. After removal of 6 bases from V and 6 bases from J, the junction contained 9 bases not matched to a gene. The CDR3 is made up of 14 amino acids. In DNA, the CDR3 is TGTGCCATCAGCCCCGGGACTAGCATGGGCGAGCAGTACTTC. Its protein product is CAISPGTSMGEQYF.

This chain links TRBV5-6 with TRBJ2-5, with 9 bases that match TRBD1. With 4 bases clipped from V and 5 bases from J, the junction kept 3 bases outside the gene matches. Germline V gives CDR1 SGHDT, CDR2 YYEEEE. The CDR3 is 13 residues long. DNA for the CDR3: TGTGCCAGCAGCGGGACAGGGAAGGAGACCCAGTACTTC. Its translation is CASSGTGKETQYF. Based on the CDR3 plus reference TRBV5-6 and TRBJ2-5, the full variable domain is DAGVTQSPTHLIKTRGQQVTLRCSPKSGHDTVSWYQQALGQGPQFIFQYYEEEERQRGNFPDRFSGHQFPNYSSELNVNALLLGDSALYLCASSGTGKETQYFGPGTRLLVL.

The gene calls are TRBV4-3 and TRBJ1-4, with D possibly matching TRBD1 (6 bases). The CDR3 length is 18 residues. Germline loops: CDR1 LGHNA, CDR2 YSLEER. Trimming stripped 0 bases from V and 3 bases from J, with 17 bases between. The CDR3 reads CASSQDRTGTSPNEKLFF. The DNA for the CDR3 is TGCGCCAGCAGCCAAGATCGAACAGGGACCTCCCCTAATGAAAAACTGTTTTTT.